These 13 T cell receptor beta chains came from one sample sequenced in a study. MiXCR was run by TCRdb on the RT-PCR reads, yielding one entry per CDR3 protein. The profile covers about 700,000 distinct CDR3 sequences, with 14% appearing a single time and 3.6% taken by the ten largest. The sample comprised memory CD4+ T cells from blood. The receptors originated from a female donor in good health, serving as a healthy control.

There are a few counts of this clonotype. The chain recombines TRBV5-1 with TRBJ2-1; the D is unclear. The CDR3 extends over 13 amino acids. Trimming took 3 bases from V and 5 from J, leaving 9 bases between them. CDR1 is SGHRS, CDR2 YFSETQ, per germline. The CDR3 nucleotides are TGCGCCAGCAGCTGGGTGGGCGACAATGAGCAGTTCTTC. It yields the protein CASSWVGDNEQFF.

The chain has TRBV20-1 and TRBJ2-7; D possibly corresponds to TRBD1 (5 bases). Germline V gene lookup returns CDR1 DFQATT and CDR2 SNEGSKA (reference sequence). V was trimmed by 0 bases and J by 0 bases, leaving 12 bases between them. The CDR3 covers 15 residues. CDR3 region: CSARDRVTGSYEQYF. The CDR3 DNA follows: TGCAGTGCTAGAGATAGAGTAACAGGCTCCTACGAGCAGTACTTC.

J is TRBJ2-1 and V is TRBV3-1; TRBD1 aligns across 10 bases. V shed 0 bases and J 3 bases; nucleotides not matched to a gene: 14. Germline loops: CDR1 LGHDT, CDR2 YNNKEL (reference sequence). The CDR3 covers 20 residues. CDR3 DNA sequence: TGTGCCAGCAGCCAAGAACGAAACCGGGACAGGGGACACCTCTACAATGAGCAGTTCTTC. As protein: CASSQERNRDRGHLYNEQFF.

This clonotype showed up many times. The chain employs TRBV5-1 and TRBJ2-1, with 8 bases identical to TRBD1. Germline CDR1 is SGHRS and CDR2 is YFSETQ. Trimming at V came to 1 base and at J to 5 bases, leaving 5 bases not matched to a gene. The CDR3 is 15 residues long. CDR3 residues: CASSLPGGNNNEQFF. CDR3 bases: TGCGCCAGCAGCTTGCCAGGGGGCAACAACAATGAGCAGTTCTTC.

The chain combines TRBV29-1 with TRBJ1-1; a possible D gene is TRBD1 (5 bases). Germline CDR1 SQVTM, CDR2 ANQGSEA. The V end was cut by 3 bases, the J end by 1 base, with 24 bases between. CDR3 length equals 18 residues. DNA for the CDR3: TGCAGCGTTGACACACTTCAGACGCAGGGAACTCGGAACACTGAAGCTTTCTTT. This encodes CSVDTLQTQGTRNTEAFF.

The gene calls are TRBV6-2 or TRBV6-3 and TRBJ1-5; D remains unclear. The CDR3 is 12 amino acids. Trimming cost V 5 bases and J 5 bases, with 7 bases left between them. Per germline, CDR1 MNHEY and CDR2 SVGEGT. CDR3 sequence reads: CASSQRYQPQHF. CDR3 bases: TGTGCCAGCAGTCAACGGTATCAGCCCCAGCATTTT.

This clonotype occurred a few times. V usage is TRBV6-6 and J usage is TRBJ2-7, with 9 bases fitting TRBD2. This CDR3 is built from 15 residues. Germline V gives CDR1 MNHNY, CDR2 SVGAGI (reference sequence). V trimming: 0 bases; J trimming: 6 bases; junction bases outside the gene matches: 6. CDR3 bases: TGTGCCAGCAGTTACTCGGCGGCGGGAGGGGGCGAGCAGTACTTC. Residues: CASSYSAAGGGEQYF.

This clonotype was detected many times. The V and J genes are TRBV18 and TRBJ2-1; TRBD2 agrees at 10 bases. The CDR3 consists of 18 residues. Germline V lookup: CDR1 KGHSH, CDR2 LQKENI. After removal of 0 bases from V and 6 bases from J, the junction contained 11 bases not matched to a gene. The DNA for the CDR3 is TGTGCCAGCTCACCACCTGTATTAGCGGGAGGCGTGGGCAATGAGCAGTTCTTC. Its translation: CASSPPVLAGGVGNEQFF.

The chain combines TRBV18 with TRBJ1-1; D is perhaps TRBD1 (5 bases). CDR3 length: 15 residues. V lost 1 base, J lost 4 bases, and 13 bases lay in between. Germline CDR1 is KGHSH and CDR2 is LQKENI. The CDR3 reads CASSPRVRESTEAFF. CDR3 bases: TGTGCCAGCTCACCACGGGTCAGGGAAAGCACTGAAGCTTTCTTT.

This clonotype has more than one count but fewer than ten. The V and J genes are TRBV20-1 and TRBJ2-5; D gene ambiguous. V was cut by 3 bases and J by 5 bases, with 10 bases left in between. Per the germline V gene, CDR1 is DFQATT and CDR2 is SNEGSKA (reference sequence). The CDR3 extends over 12 amino acids. The CDR3 DNA reads TGCAGTGCTAGTGGCTATTTGGAGACCCAGTACTTC. Amino acids: CSASGYLETQYF.

The rearrangement links TRBV6-6 to TRBJ2-6; TRBD1 matches at 7 bases. The CDR3 sequence is 18 residues long. Germline CDR1 MNHNY, CDR2 SVGAGI (reference sequence). J lost 1 base, V lost 4 bases, and 10 bases had no gene match. Here the CDR3 DNA reads TGTGCCAGCAGTTTTCCGGGACAGACCGTGTCTGGGGCCAACGTCCTGACTTTC. This translates into CASSFPGQTVSGANVLTF.

This clonotype has more than one count but fewer than ten. The chain is built from TRBV7-9 and TRBJ1-6, with 7 bases that match TRBD1. Germline V CDR1 and CDR2: SEHNR, FQNEAQ (reference sequence). V dropped 3 bases and J dropped 0; count of bases not matched to a gene: 14. CDR3 size: 20 residues. In nucleotides, the CDR3 is TGTGCCAGCAGCTTTAAATCGGCCCCAGGGGGAAGCTCCTATAATTCACCCCTCCACTTT. Translation: CASSFKSAPGGSSYNSPLHF.

The rearrangement joins TRBV7-6 to TRBJ2-1; perhaps TRBD1 as D (5 bases). Germline-derived CDR1 and CDR2 are SGHVS and FNYEAQ. This CDR3 has 14 amino acids. Trimming cost V 2 bases and J 9 bases, with 14 bases left between them. The CDR3 nucleotides are TGTGCCAGCAGCTTACAACACAAGCAGGGTGAGCAGTTCTTC. This codes for CASSLQHKQGEQFF.